The 31 T cell receptor beta chains presented below share a single source sample, sequenced in a study of OX40 agonist ivuxolimab in advanced cancers. Data came from immunoSEQ multiplex PCR; TCRdb stores just in-frame clones and leaves some out. The repertoire includes 150,000 to 190,000 clones, 90% to 95% of them detected once, and under 0.4% sits in the top ten. Material: CD4+ or CD8+ T cells sorted from blood, obtained in a trial of the OX40 agonist ivuxolimab. The receptor source for this set is an adult with an advanced solid tumor such as melanoma, head and neck, liver or kidney cancer.

V gene TRBV19 combines with J gene TRBJ2-5; D is undetermined. Trimming left V 3 bases short and J 5 bases short, with 19 bases between. Germline-derived CDR1 and CDR2 are LNHDA and SQIVND (reference sequence). CDR3 length equals 16 residues. The CDR3 spells CASSIGSTGIKETQYF. The DNA for the CDR3 is TGTGCCAGTAGTATTGGGTCAACTGGAATAAAGGAGACCCAGTACTTC.

The chain carries TRBV6-6 and TRBJ2-2, with D possibly matching TRBD2 (6 bases). The germline V and J ends were trimmed by 5 bases and 7 bases, with 8 bases remaining between them. CDR1 and CDR2 from the germline V gene are MNHNY and SVGAGI (reference sequence). CDR3 size: 12 residues. CDR3 protein: CASSLGSGELFF. The CDR3 DNA follows: TGTGCCAGCAGTCTCGGGAGCGGGGAGCTGTTTTTT.

This chain uses TRBV15 with TRBJ1-2; 8 nucleotides line up with TRBD1. V lost 4 bases and J lost 8; bases outside the gene matches: 12. CDR1 is LNHNV, CDR2 YYDKDF, per germline (reference sequence). The CDR3 totals 15 residues. CDR3: CATSTGDRPTGGYTF. CDR3 in DNA: TGTGCCACCAGCACGGGGGACAGGCCAACGGGGGGCTACACCTTC.

J is TRBJ1-1 and V is TRBV25-1; D is undetermined. Germline V gene sequence: CDR1 MGHDK, CDR2 SYGVNS. V was cut by 6 bases and J by 3 bases, with 8 bases left in between. The CDR3 runs 12 residues. CDR3 sequence (DNA): TGTGCCAGCAGGCTTCAGGACACTGAAGCTTTCTTT. Translating it yields CASRLQDTEAFF.

This chain uses TRBV6-4 with TRBJ2-2; D possibly uses TRBD1 or TRBD2 (6 bases each). CDR3 length: 14 amino acids. The V gene's germline CDR1 is MRHNA and CDR2 SNTAGT. V was cut by 8 bases and J by 3 bases, with 13 bases left in between. The CDR3 DNA reads as TGTGCCAGCGGAACGGGGGCGGACACCGGGGAGCTGTTTTTT. This codes for CASGTGADTGELFF.

This clone was recorded only once. The rearrangement joins TRBV7-2 to TRBJ2-3, with 8 bases fitting TRBD1. J gave up 3 bases and V 1 base, and 9 bases lay outside the gene matches. The CDR3 is 17 amino acids. The germline CDR1 and CDR2 sequences are SGHTA and FQGNSA. In DNA form, the CDR3 reads TGTGCCAGCAGCTTAGGTCGGACAGGGTGGTTGACAGATACGCAGTATTTT. Encoded protein: CASSLGRTGWLTDTQYF.

The chain combines TRBV5-4 with TRBJ2-6; D call uncertain. Deletions cut 2 bases from V and 5 bases from J, with 14 bases between. This CDR3 comprises 16 residues. In germline, CDR1 is SGHNT, CDR2 YYREEE (reference sequence). The CDR3 here is CASSLMTLWRANVLTF. Written as DNA, the CDR3 is TGTGCCAGCAGCTTAATGACACTCTGGCGGGCCAACGTCCTGACTTTC.

The V gene is TRBV7-9, the J gene TRBJ1-1; D not certain. The germline V gene has CDR1 SEHNR and CDR2 FQNEAQ (reference sequence). CDR3 length: 14 residues. The V end lost 5 bases, the J end lost 11 bases, and 21 bases lay between the germline ends. In DNA form, the CDR3 reads TGTGCCAGCAGCCCCCCGAGAGATTCGGTGTGGGCTTTCTTT. It translates to CASSPPRDSVWAFF.

The chain links TRBV19 to TRBJ1-5; D remains ambiguous. V was pared by 1 base and J by 6 bases, with 10 bases between. Germline V gene lookup returns CDR1 LNHDA and CDR2 SQIVND (reference sequence). The CDR3 extends over 14 amino acids. CDR3 amino acids: CASSIGSQGQPQHF. CDR3 in DNA: TGTGCCAGTAGTATAGGGAGCCAAGGTCAGCCCCAGCATTTT.

The V gene is TRBV10-3, the J gene TRBJ2-3; no firm D call. V lost 6 bases and J lost 1, with 5 bases in between. There are 12 residues in the CDR3. Per germline, CDR1 ENHRY and CDR2 SYGVKD. The CDR3 loop reads CAISARTDTQYF. The CDR3 region has the DNA TGTGCCATCAGCGCCCGCACAGATACGCAGTATTTT.

The rearrangement links TRBV23-1 to TRBJ1-2; perhaps TRBD1 as D (6 bases). TRBV23-1 is marked as an open reading frame, function uncertain. The V and J ends lost 2 bases and 5 bases respectively, with 24 bases between them. CDR3 size: 18 residues. The CDR3 coding sequence is TGCGCCAGCAGTCAACCCCGACAGGAGTCTCCGGCCAATTATGGCTACACCTTC. Its protein product is CASSQPRQESPANYGYTF.

The chain carries TRBV10-2 and TRBJ2-7; perhaps TRBD1 as D (5 bases). Trimming removed 0 bases at V and 3 bases at J, with 9 bases between. Germline loops: CDR1 WSHSY, CDR2 SAAADI. This CDR3 is 14 amino acids long. The CDR3 spells CASSESGHRYEQYF. CDR3 coding DNA: TGCGCCAGCAGTGAGTCGGGGCATCGCTACGAGCAGTACTTC.

The rearrangement uses TRBV21-1 and TRBJ2-2; TRBD1 is the table's D call, not checked against the DNA. TRBV21-1 is listed as a pseudogene. The CDR3 is 16 amino acids. The CDR3 region is CASGGADRGGTGELFF. The CDR3 DNA follows: TGTGCCAGCGGGGGCGCCGACAGGGGAGGCACCGGGGAGCTGTTTTTT.

This chain links TRBV4-3 with TRBJ2-3; 7 bases are shared with TRBD2. The J segment lost 2 bases and the V segment lost 0 bases, leaving 14 bases of the junction unmatched. The germline V gene encodes CDR1 LGHNA and CDR2 YSLEER. This CDR3 region has 19 residues. The CDR3 spells CASSQEFVGVGLLTDTQYF. Written as DNA, the CDR3 is TGCGCCAGCAGCCAAGAATTTGTTGGGGTGGGACTACTCACAGATACGCAGTATTTT.

This clone was found a few times. The J gene is TRBJ1-5, the V gene TRBV30, with no clear D. From germline, CDR1 is GTSNPN and CDR2 SVGIG (reference sequence). The CDR3 totals 13 residues. The V and J ends lost 1 base and 3 bases respectively, with 7 bases between them. CDR3 amino acids: CAWSGVVNQPQHF. The CDR3 bases are TGTGCCTGGAGTGGGGTAGTCAATCAGCCCCAGCATTTT. Full variable domain (outside the CDR3, taken from reference TRBV30 and TRBJ1-5): SQTIHQWPATLVQPVGSPLSLECTVEGTSNPNLYWYRQAAGRGLQLLFYSVGIGQISSEVPQNLSASRPQDRQFILSSKKLLLSDSGFYLCAWSGVVNQPQHFGDGTRLSIL.

The J gene is TRBJ1-1, the V gene TRBV6-5; D call uncertain. Trimming left V 2 bases short and J 3 bases short, with 7 bases between. CDR1 and CDR2 (germline): MNHEY, SVGAGI. The CDR3 runs 13 residues. The chain's CDR3 is CASSYRTDTEAFF. In DNA, the CDR3 is TGTGCCAGCAGTTACAGAACAGACACTGAAGCTTTCTTT.

This sequence joins TRBV9 and TRBJ1-1, with 7 bases fitting TRBD1. The J segment lost 3 bases and the V segment lost 0 bases, leaving 5 bases of the junction unmatched. Germline CDR1 is SGDLS and CDR2 is YYNGEE. The CDR3 totals 15 residues. The CDR3 coding sequence is TGTGCCAGCAGCGTAGACGGCAGGGGGGACACTGAAGCTTTCTTT. Translated, it gives CASSVDGRGDTEAFF.

This rearrangement joins TRBV9 to TRBJ2-7; 8 bases agree with TRBD1. Losses at the gene ends were 1 base for V and 3 bases for J; bases not matched to a gene: 3. The V gene's germline CDR1 is SGDLS and CDR2 YYNGEE. This CDR3 is 14 amino acids long. Here the CDR3 reads CASSVNDRGYEQYF. CDR3 sequence (DNA): TGTGCCAGCAGCGTAAATGACAGGGGCTACGAGCAGTACTTC.

The chain recombines TRBV7-8 with TRBJ2-1, with TRBD1 matching 7 bases. CDR3 length equals 14 residues. The germline gives CDR1 SGHVS, CDR2 FQNEAQ. The J segment lost 10 bases and the V segment lost 4 bases, leaving 10 bases of the junction unmatched. The CDR3, as DNA: TGTGCCAGCAGCTCAAGGGGGCGACCCAACGAGCAGTTCTTC. Protein sequence: CASSSRGRPNEQFF.

This chain links TRBV6-4 with TRBJ1-3; a possible D gene is TRBD1 (5 bases). The germline V gene has CDR1 MRHNA and CDR2 SNTAGT. This CDR3 is built from 17 residues. V lost 0 bases and J 4 bases, leaving 16 bases between the germline ends. The CDR3 loop reads CASSDSRARVVGNTIYF. The DNA of the CDR3 is TGTGCCAGCAGTGACTCTCGGGCCAGGGTGGTAGGAAACACCATATATTTT.

The V and J genes are TRBV28 and TRBJ1-5, with 9 bases matching TRBD1. V dropped 4 bases and J dropped 6; count of bases not matched to a gene: 10. CDR1 is MDHEN, CDR2 SYDVKM, per germline. The CDR3 runs 16 residues. The CDR3 DNA reads TGTGCCAGCAGTTACCCCGGGACAGGGAACAGTCAGCCCCAGCATTTT. Translating gives CASSYPGTGNSQPQHF.

The chain uses TRBV10-1 and TRBJ2-5; 9 bases are a match to TRBD2. The CDR3 is 14 residues long. From germline, CDR1 is WNHNN and CDR2 SYGVQD (reference sequence). J lost 2 bases, V lost 2 bases, and 0 bases had no gene match. CDR3 DNA: TGCGCCAGCAGTGAGAGCGGGGGGCAAGAGACCCAGTACTTC. This encodes CASSESGGQETQYF.

The J gene is TRBJ2-7, the V gene TRBV7-2; 7 positions agree with TRBD1. The CDR3 contains 14 residues. The junction had 4 bases not matched to a gene; V was cut back by 3 bases and J by 2 bases. CDR1 is SGHTA and CDR2 is FQGNSA in the germline V gene. The CDR3 DNA reads as TGTGCCAGCAGCTTGGGGCAGGGGGCCTACGAGCAGTACTTC. It specifies CASSLGQGAYEQYF.

With respect to this clone: A read error may produce the germline difference seen at one junction end. V usage is TRBV7-7 and J usage is TRBJ2-7; D call uncertain. This CDR3 has 15 residues. CDR1 and CDR2 from the germline V gene are SSHAT and FNYEAQ (reference sequence). The CDR3 protein is CASSPLGVGSYEQYF. CDR3 bases: TGTGCTAGCAGCCCCCTAGGCGTCGGGTCCTACGAGCAGTACTTC.

The genes are TRBV19 and TRBJ2-3, with TRBD1 as a possible D gene (5 bases). Germline V gene lookup returns CDR1 LNHDA and CDR2 SQIVND (reference sequence). This CDR3 is 21 amino acids long. Trimming left V 3 bases short and J 7 bases short, with 35 bases between. The CDR3 is CASSISFAGAPKPTRLNTQYF. The DNA of the CDR3 is TGTGCCAGTAGTATTTCGTTCGCTGGGGCCCCCAAGCCCACCCGACTCAATACGCAGTATTTT. The variable domain in full, completed from reference TRBV19 and TRBJ2-3, reads DGGITQSPKYLFRKEGQNVTLSCEQNLNHDAMYWYRQDPGQGLRLIYYSQIVNDFQKGDIAEGYSVSREKKESFPLTVTSAQKNPTAFYLCASSISFAGAPKPTRLNTQYFGPGTRLTVL.

The V call is TRBV10-3, the J call TRBJ2-3, with D possibly being TRBD2 (7 bases). CDR1 and CDR2 from the germline V gene are ENHRY and SYGVKD. The CDR3 extends over 14 amino acids. V was cut by 8 bases and J by 6 bases, with 18 bases left in between. CDR3 nucleotides: TGTGCCATCGGGGGGGGCGCCAATGTTGATACGCAGTATTTT. This gives the protein CAIGGGANVDTQYF.

The rearrangement uses TRBV6-1 and TRBJ1-1; 7 bases are a match to TRBD1. CDR1 is MNHNS, CDR2 SASEGT, per germline. The ends lost 4 bases at V and 1 base at J; junction bases unmatched: 6. The CDR3 has 15 residues. CDR3 protein: CASSAREGANTEAFF. In DNA form, the CDR3 reads TGTGCCAGCAGTGCCCGCGAGGGGGCGAACACTGAAGCTTTCTTT.

The chain carries TRBV7-2 and TRBJ2-7, with TRBD1 matching 12 bases. The CDR3 totals 14 residues. Germline CDR1 is SGHTA and CDR2 is FQGNSA. The trim removed 6 bases at V and 5 bases at J, leaving 5 bases unmatched. The CDR3 spells CASSRDRGRDEQYF. The DNA of the CDR3 is TGTGCCAGCAGTCGGGACAGGGGGCGTGACGAGCAGTACTTC.

This rearrangement joins TRBV9 to TRBJ1-2; D not certain. Germline V gene lookup returns CDR1 SGDLS and CDR2 YYNGEE. V was cut by 4 bases and J by 0 bases, with 10 bases left in between. The CDR3 is made up of 14 amino acids. CDR3 sequence reads: CASSLGGPNYGYTF. CDR3 in DNA: TGTGCCAGCAGCCTCGGCGGCCCTAACTATGGCTACACCTTC.

The J gene is TRBJ2-7, the V gene TRBV21-1; TRBD1 reflects the table's D call only, with no check against the DNA. TRBV21-1 counts as a pseudogene. This CDR3 has 12 amino acids. CDR3 in amino acids: CASRDRGYEQYF. The CDR3 DNA is TGTGCCAGCAGGGACAGGGGCTACGAGCAGTACTTC.

CDR3 DNA sequence: TGTGCCAGCAGCGAAGATGGAGATACGCAGTATTTT. Translating it yields CASSEDGDTQYF. J is TRBJ2-3 and V is TRBV7-9; D ambiguous. The CDR3 covers 12 residues. The germline CDR1 and CDR2 sequences are SEHNR and FQNEAQ (reference sequence). The V end was cut by 5 bases, the J end by 5 bases, with 8 bases between.